This T cell receptor beta chain was documented in a study of T cell responses to AZD1222 COVID-19 vaccine. With respect to this clone: Antigen specificity is unknown.

The germline V gene encodes CDR1 SQVTM and CDR2 ANQGSEA. The CDR3 totals 14 residues. V was clipped by 4 bases and J by 5 bases, with 16 bases between them. Regarding the study as a whole: Repertoire collection took place solely once the T cell response had peaked.

Here immunoSEQ multiplex PCR was the method, and the copy in TCRdb shows in-frame clones only, minus some. The sample holds about 73,000 clones, approximately 89% seen once. The J gene is TRBJ2-3, the V gene TRBV29-1; D gene ambiguous. The material was peripheral blood, obtained 28 days after the second AZD1222 dose. This TCR was recovered from an adult who received the AZD1222 COVID-19 vaccine. In DNA, the CDR3 is TGCAGCGTTGTGGTGGACCCCCGAGGAGATACGCAGTATTTT. Translation: CSVVVDPRGDTQYF.